A selection of T cell receptor beta chains follows, all from one sample in a study of cytomegalovirus exposure and HLA in healthy donors. Some clones are missing from TCRdb's copy, which holds only in-frame ones; the method was immunoSEQ multiplex PCR. Here the sample spans about 84,000 clones, 63% being singletons. The sequencing sample was made of PBMCs. The receptors were sampled from a woman between 35 and 50 years old in good health and CMV-seropositive. Both conserved end residues are trimmed from each CDR3. Each record gives: V gene, J gene, CDR3 protein.

v_gene: TRBV27
j_gene: TRBJ1-4
CDR3aa: ASSESGTGGEKLF

v_gene: TRBV5-6
j_gene: TRBJ1-1
CDR3aa: ASSPDTDTEAF

v_gene: TRBV29-1
j_gene: TRBJ2-7
CDR3aa: SVGKGQGYEQY

v_gene: TRBV12-2
j_gene: TRBJ1-4
CDR3aa: ASRAPCGQGKLF

v_gene: TRBV27
j_gene: TRBJ2-5
CDR3aa: ASSPLAGLQETQY

v_gene: TRBV27
j_gene: TRBJ2-7
CDR3aa: ASSSPYYEQY

v_gene: TRBV6-1
j_gene: TRBJ2-7
CDR3aa: ASRDREAYEQY

v_gene: TRBV6-8
j_gene: TRBJ2-6
CDR3aa: ASSYPVRGSGANVLT

v_gene: TRBV4-3
j_gene: TRBJ2-2
CDR3aa: ASSEGPSAHGTGELF

v_gene: TRBV11-2
j_gene: TRBJ2-7
CDR3aa: ASSLEGAGVGYEQY

v_gene: TRBV29-1
j_gene: TRBJ1-5
CDR3aa: SVGQGFNQPQH

v_gene: TRBV4-3
j_gene: TRBJ2-7
CDR3aa: ASSQDGLAKDEQY

v_gene: TRBV7-9
j_gene: TRBJ2-5
CDR3aa: ASSLDRQQDFQETQY

v_gene: TRBV5-1
j_gene: TRBJ2-7
CDR3aa: ASSGTGGSIEQY

v_gene: TRBV5-1
j_gene: TRBJ2-3
CDR3aa: ASSPGQGSDTQY

v_gene: TRBV28
j_gene: TRBJ2-7
CDR3aa: ASSFLLGEVSYEQY

v_gene: TRBV2
j_gene: TRBJ1-3
CDR3aa: ARGRGQGAGNTIY

v_gene: TRBV10-2
j_gene: TRBJ2-5
CDR3aa: ASSESSTSGSEGETQY

v_gene: TRBV14
j_gene: TRBJ2-7
CDR3aa: ASSPAMGLGEQY

v_gene: TRBV18
j_gene: TRBJ2-7
CDR3aa: ASSRDNSYEQY

v_gene: TRBV28
j_gene: TRBJ2-5
CDR3aa: ASSLGQGKETQY

v_gene: TRBV10-3
j_gene: TRBJ2-7
CDR3aa: AIRPGTGETYEQY

v_gene: TRBV7-2
j_gene: TRBJ2-7
CDR3aa: ASSLAQAKYEQY

v_gene: TRBV6-6
j_gene: TRBJ1-2
CDR3aa: ASSSAGGANYGYT

v_gene: TRBV25-1
j_gene: TRBJ1-1
CDR3aa: ASSEAGLWTEAF

v_gene: TRBV29-1
j_gene: TRBJ2-2
CDR3aa: SVDGGQGRLF